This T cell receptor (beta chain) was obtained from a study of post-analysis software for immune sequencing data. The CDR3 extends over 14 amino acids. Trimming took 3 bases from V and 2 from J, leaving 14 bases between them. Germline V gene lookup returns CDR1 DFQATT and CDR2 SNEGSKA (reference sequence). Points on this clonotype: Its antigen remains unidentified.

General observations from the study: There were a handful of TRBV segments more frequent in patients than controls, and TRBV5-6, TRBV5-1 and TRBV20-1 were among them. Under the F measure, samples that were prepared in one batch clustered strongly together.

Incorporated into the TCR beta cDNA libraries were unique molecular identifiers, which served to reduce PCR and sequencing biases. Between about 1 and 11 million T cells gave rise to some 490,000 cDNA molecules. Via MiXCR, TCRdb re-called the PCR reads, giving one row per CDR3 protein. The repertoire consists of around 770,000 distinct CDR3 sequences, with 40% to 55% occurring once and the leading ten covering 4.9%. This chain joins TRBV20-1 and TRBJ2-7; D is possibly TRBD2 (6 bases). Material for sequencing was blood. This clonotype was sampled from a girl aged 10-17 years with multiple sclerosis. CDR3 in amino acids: CSASRWGDPYEQYF. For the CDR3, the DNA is TGCAGTGCTAGTCGGTGGGGGGACCCCTACGAGCAGTACTTC.